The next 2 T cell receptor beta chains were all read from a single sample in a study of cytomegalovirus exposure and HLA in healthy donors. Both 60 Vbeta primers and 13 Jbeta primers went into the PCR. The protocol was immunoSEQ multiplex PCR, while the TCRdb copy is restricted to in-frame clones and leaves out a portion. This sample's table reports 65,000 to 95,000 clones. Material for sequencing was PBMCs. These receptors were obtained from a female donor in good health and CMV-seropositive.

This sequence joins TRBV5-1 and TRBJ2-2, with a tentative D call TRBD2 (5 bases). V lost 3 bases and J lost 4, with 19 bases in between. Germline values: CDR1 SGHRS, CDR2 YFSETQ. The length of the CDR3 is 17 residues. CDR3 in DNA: TGCGCCAGCAGCTCACGGAGCGGCCCCGGAGTCACCGGGGAGCTGTTTTTT. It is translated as CASSSRSGPGVTGELFF.

The CDR3 nucleotides are TGTGCCAGCAGTTCCGACAGGGGGCCCGATCAGCCCCAGCATTTT. This sequence encodes CASSSDRGPDQPQHF. J is TRBJ1-5 and V is TRBV28, with TRBD1 matching 10 bases. In germline, CDR1 is MDHEN, CDR2 SYDVKM. Unmatched junction bases numbered 5, after V lost 4 bases and J lost 5 bases. This CDR3 has 15 amino acids.